These 16 T cell receptor beta chains share one sample of origin, sequenced in a study of blood T cell repertoires in COVID-19. Assay: immunoSEQ multiplex PCR; the TCRdb copy retains only in-frame clones and omits some. The sample records 150,000 to 200,000 clones, roughly 86% being singletons. Sequencing used peripheral blood. Every receptor here comes from a man between 65 and 85 years old with acute or convalescent COVID-19.

The chain links TRBV5-1 to TRBJ2-5, with D possibly matching TRBD2 (7 bases). CDR1 is SGHRS and CDR2 is YFSETQ in the germline V gene. CDR3 length equals 14 residues. The V end was cut by 0 bases, the J end by 4 bases, with 10 bases between. The CDR3 loop reads CASSLVAGAETQYF. Written as DNA, the CDR3 is TGCGCCAGCAGCTTGGTTGCGGGGGCAGAGACCCAGTACTTC.

This sequence joins TRBV20-1 and TRBJ2-1; 8 bases are a match to TRBD2. The CDR3 contains 14 residues. Trimming cost V 3 bases and J 10 bases; bases outside gene matches: 11. Germline V gene lookup returns CDR1 DFQATT and CDR2 SNEGSKA (reference sequence). CDR3 in DNA: TGCAGTGCTAGTAGACCTAGCGGGTTGGTCGAGCAGTTCTTC. Its protein product is CSASRPSGLVEQFF.

This CDR3 is CASSWSGAGTGELFF. CDR3 coding DNA: TGCGCCAGCAGCTGGAGCGGGGCCGGGACCGGGGAGCTGTTTTTT. V and J are TRBV5-1 and TRBJ2-2; 7 nucleotides line up with TRBD2. Germline V gene data show CDR1 as SGHRS and CDR2 as YFSETQ. The CDR3 is made up of 15 amino acids. The V and J ends lost 3 bases and 5 bases, in that order; junction bases with no gene match: 7.

The V gene is TRBV30, the J gene TRBJ2-1; 9 bases match TRBD2. CDR1 and CDR2 (germline): GTSNPN, SVGIG (reference sequence). V shed 4 bases and J 7 bases; nucleotides not matched to a gene: 17. The CDR3 totals 17 residues. The CDR3 spells CAWKLRGGRSFGNEQFF. CDR3 nucleotides: TGTGCCTGGAAATTGCGGGGGGGGCGGTCATTCGGGAATGAGCAGTTCTTC.

The gene calls are TRBV4-3 and TRBJ2-1, with 7 positions matching TRBD1. V lost 4 bases and J lost 4; bases outside the gene matches: 10. Germline loops: CDR1 LGHNA, CDR2 YSLEER. The CDR3 spans 16 residues. This chain's CDR3 is CASSLVWDSKYNEQFF. In nucleotides, the CDR3 is TGCGCCAGCAGCCTGGTCTGGGACAGCAAATACAATGAGCAGTTCTTC.

V and J are TRBV6-5 and TRBJ1-2; D gene uncertain. The CDR3 has 15 amino acids. Trimming shortened V by 6 bases and J by 2 bases, and 16 bases separated the two germline ends. Germline CDR1 reads MNHEY; CDR2 reads SVGAGI. The CDR3 DNA follows: TGTGCCAGCAGCCACGTGACGGGTACAAACTATGGCTACACCTTC. Translated, it gives CASSHVTGTNYGYTF.

The chain joins TRBV20-1 to TRBJ1-1, with D perhaps TRBD1 (5 bases). Germline assignment: CDR1 DFQATT and CDR2 SNEGSKA (reference sequence). The CDR3 is 13 residues long. Trimming shortened V by 3 bases and J by 4 bases, and 12 bases separated the two germline ends. CDR3 DNA: TGCAGTGCTAGTGGGGGGGTGGCCACTGAAGCTTTCTTT. It is translated as CSASGGVATEAFF.

The CDR3 DNA is TGTGCCAGCAGTCCTATCGGGCAGGGGTACACTGAAGCTTTCTTT. This encodes CASSPIGQGYTEAFF. The chain links TRBV6-5 to TRBJ1-1, with a weak D call TRBD1 (6 bases). Trimming stripped 5 bases from V and 3 bases from J, with 16 bases between. This CDR3 region has 15 residues. CDR1 is MNHEY, CDR2 SVGAGI, per germline.

The chain joins TRBV5-1 to TRBJ2-1; the D is unclear. The CDR3 is 14 residues long. The germline V and J ends were trimmed by 0 bases and 8 bases, with 12 bases remaining between them. Germline V lookup: CDR1 SGHRS, CDR2 YFSETQ. The CDR3 reads CASSLAPARDEQFF. The CDR3 DNA follows: TGCGCCAGCAGCTTGGCGCCAGCTCGGGATGAGCAGTTCTTC.

V gene TRBV4-1 combines with J gene TRBJ2-1; 8 bases map to TRBD1. Per the germline V gene, CDR1 is MGHRA and CDR2 is YSYEKL. The CDR3 runs to 16 residues. The trim removed 3 bases at V and 3 bases at J, leaving 7 bases unmatched. The DNA of the CDR3 is TGCGCCAGCAGCCAGACCGCAGGGGGCAGCTACAATGAGCAGTTCTTC. Its translation is CASSQTAGGSYNEQFF.

The CDR3 reads CASSLTHPNTEAFF. The CDR3 DNA sequence: TGCGCCAGCAGCTTGACACACCCGAACACTGAAGCTTTCTTT. The chain employs TRBV5-1 and TRBJ1-1, with D unclear. CDR1 is SGHRS, CDR2 YFSETQ, per germline. V lost 1 base to trimming and J lost 1 base, with 8 bases between them. The CDR3 is 14 residues long.

J is TRBJ2-1 and V is TRBV2, with D uncertain. The CDR3 runs to 11 residues. Trimming left V 5 bases short and J 12 bases short, with 11 bases between. Germline-derived CDR1 and CDR2 are SNHLY and FYNNEI. The CDR3 DNA is TGTGCCAGCAGTTACGAGCTCGGGCAGTTCTTC. Translation gives CASSYELGQFF.

The V and J genes are TRBV7-9 and TRBJ1-1; unclear D gene. V lost 6 bases and J 4 bases, leaving 9 bases between the germline ends. CDR3 length: 12 residues. Germline V gene sequence: CDR1 SEHNR, CDR2 FQNEAQ (reference sequence). The CDR3: CASSGEGTEAFF. DNA of the CDR3: TGTGCCAGCAGTGGGGAGGGCACTGAAGCTTTCTTT. The complete variable domain, with remaining parts taken from reference TRBV7-9 and TRBJ1-1, reads DTGVSQNPRHKITKRGQNVTFRCDPISEHNRLYWYRQTLGQGPEFLTYFQNEAQLEKSRLLSDRFSAERPKGSFSTLEIQRTEQGDSAMYLCASSGEGTEAFFGQGTRLTVV.

The chain uses TRBV5-1 and TRBJ1-4, with TRBD1 identical over 7 bases. Unmatched junction bases numbered 14, after V lost 4 bases and J lost 8 bases. The CDR3 spans 16 residues. The germline gives CDR1 SGHRS, CDR2 YFSETQ. The CDR3 here is CASSPILTGAGEKLFF. The CDR3 DNA sequence: TGCGCCAGCAGCCCGATACTTACAGGGGCCGGGGAAAAACTGTTTTTT.

The gene calls are TRBV5-1 and TRBJ2-1, with a tentative D call TRBD2 (6 bases). The CDR3 loop spans 16 amino acids. Trimming cost V 0 bases and J 2 bases, with 12 bases left between them. CDR1 and CDR2 (germline): SGHRS, YFSETQ. The DNA for the CDR3 is TGCGCCAGCAGCTTGGGACTAGTTCCTACCTACAATGAGCAGTTCTTC. This encodes CASSLGLVPTYNEQFF.

This clone occurred once. This chain links TRBV6-2 or TRBV6-3 with TRBJ1-6; TRBD1 matches 7 bases. Per germline, CDR1 MNHEY and CDR2 SVGEGT. This CDR3 has 15 amino acids. With V trimmed by 6 bases and J by 0 bases, 2 bases remained unmatched. The chain's CDR3 is CASSRDSSYNSPLHF. CDR3 DNA sequence: TGTGCCAGCAGCCGGGACAGCTCCTATAATTCACCCCTCCACTTT.